The 24 T cell receptor beta chains below all came from one sample that was sequenced in a study of early T cells in non-severe SARS-CoV-2 infection (dated by TCRdb to 2020 to 2023). The method behind the library was 5' RACE. Sequencing was performed on a NextSeq 500. The public reads were reprocessed in TCRdb via fastp at Q25 and MiXCR, keeping in-frame beta chains. A single entry per CDR3 protein holds the most common genes and DNA from its merged rows. The sample contains about 64,000 distinct CDR3 sequences, 4% to 5.5% of them found a single time. The ten biggest clones cover just under 5% of the sample. The sample comprised whole blood. Every receptor here comes from an adult who was a healthcare worker with PCR-confirmed SARS-CoV-2 infection or an uninfected control (not recorded which).

This clonotype has more than one count but fewer than ten. The chain has TRBV3-1 and TRBJ2-1; 7 bases agree with TRBD2. Trimming cost V 4 bases and J 2 bases; bases outside gene matches: 2. This CDR3 spans 14 amino acids. Germline CDR1 is LGHDT and CDR2 is YNNKEL (reference sequence). CDR3 DNA sequence: TGTGCCAGCAGCCTCGGGACTACCTACAATGAGCAGTTCTTC. This gives the protein CASSLGTTYNEQFF.

This clonotype was counted many times. This sequence joins TRBV27 and TRBJ1-2; no firm D call. Germline V gene data show CDR1 as MNHEY and CDR2 as SMNVEV (reference sequence). V dropped 4 bases and J dropped 0 bases, with 12 bases sitting between them. The CDR3 has 15 residues. The CDR3 coding sequence is TGTGCCAGCAGTTCCACGACTGATTCTAACTATGGCTACACCTTC. Translation gives CASSSTTDSNYGYTF.

This clonotype has more than one count but fewer than ten. The chain carries TRBV29-1 and TRBJ2-7; D not resolved. Trimming left V 4 bases short and J 3 bases short, with 7 bases between. The CDR3 has 11 amino acids. The germline gives CDR1 SQVTM, CDR2 ANQGSEA. Here the CDR3 DNA reads TGCAGCGTTGTGGTGGACTACGAGCAGTACTTC. Encoded protein: CSVVVDYEQYF.

This chain uses TRBV7-9 with TRBJ2-2; D not certain. CDR1 is SEHNR and CDR2 is FQNEAQ in the germline V gene (reference sequence). The CDR3 loop spans 15 amino acids. V gave up 1 base and J gave up 4 bases, with 10 bases separating them. The DNA of the CDR3 is TGTGCCAGCAGCTTAGTTCCTTCGGGCACCGGGGAGCTGTTTTTT. This encodes CASSLVPSGTGELFF.

This clonotype was recorded many times. The chain recombines TRBV5-4 with TRBJ2-5; D might be TRBD1 or TRBD2, each matching 6 bases. Trimming removed 2 bases at V and 2 bases at J, with 10 bases between. This CDR3 is built from 14 residues. Germline CDR1 and CDR2: SGHNT and YYREEE (reference sequence). The chain's CDR3 is CASSFEGGQETQYF. In DNA form, the CDR3 reads TGTGCCAGCAGCTTCGAAGGGGGGCAAGAGACCCAGTACTTC. Full variable domain (missing parts from reference TRBV5-4 and TRBJ2-5): ETGVTQSPTHLIKTRGQQVTLRCSSQSGHNTVSWYQQALGQGPQFIFQYYREEENGRGNFPPRFSGLQFPNYSSELNVNALELDDSALYLCASSFEGGQETQYFGPGTRLLVL.

Ten or more counts support this clonotype. The J gene is TRBJ2-7, the V gene TRBV9; a possible D gene is TRBD2 (5 bases). Between the trimmed V and J ends, which lost 0 bases and 5 bases, there was a span of 9 bases. The CDR3 runs to 13 residues. Germline CDR1 SGDLS, CDR2 YYNGEE. The CDR3 loop reads CASSVVEGDEQYF. The CDR3 bases are TGTGCCAGCAGCGTAGTTGAGGGCGACGAGCAGTACTTC.

The sample holds many counts of this clonotype. The CDR3, as DNA: TGTGCCACCAGTGATTCGTCACTTAGCGGTATTAACAATGAGCAGTTCTTC. Translation: CATSDSSLSGINNEQFF. This chain connects TRBV24-1 to TRBJ2-1; D possibly corresponds to TRBD2 (6 bases). V shed 2 bases and J shed 5 bases, with 18 bases lying between them. This CDR3 comprises 17 residues. The V gene's germline CDR1 is KGHDR and CDR2 SFDVKD.

The V call is TRBV3-1, the J call TRBJ1-2; TRBD1 aligns across 7 bases. The germline gives CDR1 LGHDT, CDR2 YNNKEL (reference sequence). With V trimmed by 1 base and J by 5 bases, 1 base remained unmatched. There are 13 residues in the CDR3. The CDR3 here is CASSQGQGYGYTF. CDR3 DNA: TGTGCCAGCAGCCAAGGACAGGGTTATGGCTACACCTTC.

This clonotype appeared many times. V is TRBV10-3 and J is TRBJ2-7, with unresolved D. The CDR3 runs to 13 residues. The germline V gene has CDR1 ENHRY and CDR2 SYGVKD. V was pared by 3 bases and J by 6 bases, with 12 bases between. The CDR3 DNA sequence: TGTGCCATCAGTGATGGACGCTCGGCCGAGCAGTACTTC. This codes for CAISDGRSAEQYF.

This clonotype came up many times. The chain couples TRBV6-5 to TRBJ2-7; D gene unclear. CDR3 length equals 14 residues. Per the germline V gene, CDR1 is MNHEY and CDR2 is SVGAGI. V shed 6 bases and J shed 2 bases, with 14 bases lying between them. This CDR3 reads CASSRLDGTYEQYF. CDR3 in DNA: TGTGCCAGCAGCCGCCTGGACGGTACCTACGAGCAGTACTTC.

The rearrangement joins TRBV10-3 to TRBJ2-3; TRBD2 matches at 9 bases. J lost 0 bases, V lost 10 bases, and 11 bases had no gene match. Per germline, CDR1 ENHRY and CDR2 SYGVKD. The CDR3 covers 16 residues. CDR3 loop: CATSLLTSGSTDTQYF. DNA for the CDR3: TGTGCCACCTCTTTACTCACTAGCGGGAGCACAGATACGCAGTATTTT.

This sequence joins TRBV5-6 and TRBJ1-6; no clear D. This CDR3 contains 14 residues. V shed 6 bases and J shed 7 bases, with 14 bases lying between them. Germline V CDR1 and CDR2: SGHDT, YYEEEE. CDR3 amino acids: CASTPDGINSPLHF. The CDR3 DNA follows: TGTGCCAGCACCCCTGACGGGATCAATTCACCCCTCCACTTT.

A word on this clonotype: This may stem from a read error, because a much larger clone lies one nucleotide away. The V gene is TRBV2, the J gene TRBJ1-1; D gene uncertain. This CDR3 has 12 residues. The germline CDR1 and CDR2 sequences are SNHLY and FYNNEI. V lost 3 bases and J lost 4, with 6 bases in between. The CDR3 nucleotides are TGTGCCAGCAGTGAGGCAAGCACTGAAGCTTTCTTT. Protein: CASSEASTEAFF. Filled out from reference TRBV2 and TRBJ1-1, the complete variable domain reads EPEVTQTPSHQVTQMGQEVILRCVPISNHLYFYWYRQILGQKVEFLVSFYNNEISEKSEIFDDQFSVERPDGSNFTLKIRSTKLEDSAMYFCASSEASTEAFFGQGTRLTVV.

This clonotype was observed at least ten times. The CDR3 reads CASSTGLADTQYF. CDR3 DNA: TGTGCCAGTAGTACGGGACTCGCAGATACGCAGTATTTT. The chain uses TRBV19 and TRBJ2-3, with D maybe TRBD2 (6 bases). This CDR3 has 13 residues. The germline V gene encodes CDR1 LNHDA and CDR2 SQIVND (reference sequence). Trimming took 4 bases from V and 4 from J, leaving 9 bases between them.

This clonotype was counted ten times or more. The chain is built from TRBV2 and TRBJ2-2; D is uncertain. The CDR3 totals 11 residues. The V gene's germline CDR1 is SNHLY and CDR2 FYNNEI. Trimming stripped 6 bases from V and 6 bases from J, with 5 bases between. CDR3 residues: CASRYAGELFF. CDR3 nucleotides: TGTGCCAGCAGATACGCCGGGGAGCTGTTTTTT.

V usage is TRBV9 and J usage is TRBJ1-6; no clear D gene. Germline V gene lookup returns CDR1 SGDLS and CDR2 YYNGEE. The length of the CDR3 is 14 residues. V was trimmed by 4 bases and J by 6 bases, leaving 11 bases between them. CDR3: CASSTRFTNSPLHF. In nucleotides, the CDR3 is TGTGCCAGCAGCACACGCTTTACTAATTCACCCCTCCACTTT.

In this sample, this clonotype turned up many times. The chain uses TRBV12-3 or TRBV12-4 and TRBJ2-1, with 9 bases matching TRBD1. The V gene end was trimmed by 5 bases and the J gene end by 3 bases; junction bases not matched to a gene: 11. The CDR3 spans 17 residues. CDR3 in DNA: TGTGCCAGCAGTCCCCCATCGGGACAGGGTGACTACAATGAGCAGTTCTTC. Translating it yields CASSPPSGQGDYNEQFF.

V gene TRBV12-3 or TRBV12-4 combines with J gene TRBJ2-6; unclear D gene. Trimming cost V 2 bases and J 4 bases, with 6 bases left between them. The CDR3 runs 14 residues. The CDR3 DNA reads as TGTGCCAGCAGTTTAACGGGCGGGGCCAACGTCCTGACTTTC. Protein sequence: CASSLTGGANVLTF.

The sample holds many counts of this clonotype. The chain uses TRBV5-1 and TRBJ2-5, with TRBD1 matching over 10 bases. The ends lost 2 bases at V and 3 bases at J; junction bases unmatched: 4. The CDR3 covers 15 residues. Germline values: CDR1 SGHRS, CDR2 YFSETQ. The CDR3 DNA sequence: TGCGCCAGCAGCTTACCGGGACAGGGGAAAGAGACCCAGTACTTC. Protein: CASSLPGQGKETQYF.

Ten or more counts support this clonotype. The chain uses TRBV11-2 and TRBJ2-7; maybe TRBD2 (5 bases). V lost 4 bases, J lost 7 bases, and 23 bases lay in between. The germline gives CDR1 SGHAT, CDR2 FQNNGV. The CDR3 spans 16 residues. In nucleotides, the CDR3 is TGTGCCAGCAGCTCGTCCATCCTAGCCGGCCCCCTGGAGCAGTACTTC. As protein: CASSSSILAGPLEQYF.

The V call is TRBV9, the J call TRBJ2-2; TRBD2 matches at 9 bases. Unmatched junction bases numbered 9, after V lost 1 base and J lost 2 bases. This CDR3 is 18 amino acids long. CDR1 and CDR2 (germline): SGDLS, YYNGEE. The CDR3 reads CASSVQSGGPFNTGELFF. CDR3 DNA: TGTGCCAGCAGCGTACAGAGCGGGGGGCCCTTCAACACCGGGGAGCTGTTTTTT.

This clonotype appeared a few times. The chain has TRBV5-5 and TRBJ2-1; D call uncertain. CDR3 length: 13 amino acids. Germline V gene sequence: CDR1 SGHKS, CDR2 YYEKEE (reference sequence). V was shortened by 1 base and J by 4 bases, with 6 bases between the two germline ends. The CDR3 coding sequence is TGTGCCAGCAGCTTGAAGGAGTACAATGAGCAGTTCTTC. Translated, it gives CASSLKEYNEQFF.

This clonotype has a count of ten or more. The gene calls are TRBV5-1 and TRBJ2-1; the match to TRBD1 covers 9 bases. J was trimmed by 4 bases and V by 3 bases; bases with no gene match: 5. The germline V gene has CDR1 SGHRS and CDR2 YFSETQ. This CDR3 is built from 15 residues. Here the CDR3 DNA reads TGCGCCAGCAGCTCGGACAGGGGCCTTTACAATGAGCAGTTCTTC. Translating it yields CASSSDRGLYNEQFF.

This clonotype was detected many times. V is TRBV11-2 and J is TRBJ1-1, with D perhaps matching TRBD1 (5 bases). CDR1 and CDR2 (germline): SGHAT, FQNNGV. Trimming took off 5 bases at V and 10 bases at J, with 14 bases between the two ends. CDR3 length: 12 amino acids. CDR3 nucleotides: TGTGCCAGCAGCAGAGACAGACCATTAGCTTTCTTT. As protein: CASSRDRPLAFF.